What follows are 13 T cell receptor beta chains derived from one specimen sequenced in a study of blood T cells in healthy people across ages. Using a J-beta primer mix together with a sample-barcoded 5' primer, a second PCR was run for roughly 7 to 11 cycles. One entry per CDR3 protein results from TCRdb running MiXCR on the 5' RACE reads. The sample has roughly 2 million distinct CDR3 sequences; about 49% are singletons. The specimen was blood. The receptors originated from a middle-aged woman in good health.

The CDR3 loop is CASSLAGGRTYEQYF. The CDR3, as DNA: TGTGCCAGCAGCTTAGCGGGGGGCCGAACCTACGAGCAGTACTTC. The chain uses TRBV7-2 and TRBJ2-7; perhaps D is TRBD1 or TRBD2 (6 bases each). CDR1 is SGHTA, CDR2 FQGNSA, per germline. V shed 0 bases and J shed 2 bases, with 11 bases lying between them. The CDR3 runs 15 residues.

DNA for the CDR3: TGTGCCAGCAGCCCGATTTATAGCAATCAGCCCCAGCATTTT. It is translated as CASSPIYSNQPQHF. This chain connects TRBV7-9 to TRBJ1-5; D ambiguous. Trimming cost V 5 bases and J 0 bases, with 8 bases left between them. CDR1 and CDR2 from the germline V gene are SEHNR and FQNEAQ (reference sequence). The CDR3 covers 14 residues.

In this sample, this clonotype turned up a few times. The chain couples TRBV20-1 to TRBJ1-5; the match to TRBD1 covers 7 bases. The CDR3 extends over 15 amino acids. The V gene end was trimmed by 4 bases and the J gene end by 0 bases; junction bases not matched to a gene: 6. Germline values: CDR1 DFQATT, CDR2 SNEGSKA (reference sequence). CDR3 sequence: CSATTGEYSNQPQHF. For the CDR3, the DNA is TGCAGTGCTACCACAGGGGAATATAGCAATCAGCCCCAGCATTTT.

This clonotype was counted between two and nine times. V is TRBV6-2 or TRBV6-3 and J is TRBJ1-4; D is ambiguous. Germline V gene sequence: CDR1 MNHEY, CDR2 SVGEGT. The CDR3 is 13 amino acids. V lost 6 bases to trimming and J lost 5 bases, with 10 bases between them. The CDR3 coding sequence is TGTGCCAGCAGGAGAGGACCCAATGAAAAACTGTTTTTT. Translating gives CASRRGPNEKLFF.

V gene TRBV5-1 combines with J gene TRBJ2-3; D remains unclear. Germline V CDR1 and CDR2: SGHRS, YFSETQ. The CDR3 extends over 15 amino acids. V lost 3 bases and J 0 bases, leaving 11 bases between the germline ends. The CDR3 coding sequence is TGCGCCAGCAGCTGGGGTGAGGCTAGCACAGATACGCAGTATTTT. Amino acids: CASSWGEASTDTQYF. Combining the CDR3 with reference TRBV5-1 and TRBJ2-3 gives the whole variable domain KAGVTQTPRYLIKTRGQQVTLSCSPISGHRSVSWYQQTPGQGLQFLFEYFSETQRNKGNFPGRFSGRQFSNSRSEMNVSTLELGDSALYLCASSWGEASTDTQYFGPGTRLTVL.

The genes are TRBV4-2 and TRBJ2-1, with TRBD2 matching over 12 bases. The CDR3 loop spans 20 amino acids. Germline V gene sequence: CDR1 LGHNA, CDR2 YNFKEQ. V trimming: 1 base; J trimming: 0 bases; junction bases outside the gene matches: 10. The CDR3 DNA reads TGTGCCAGCAGCCAAGTGCCCGGGACTAGCGGGTTTGCCTCCTACAATGAGCAGTTCTTC. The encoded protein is CASSQVPGTSGFASYNEQFF.

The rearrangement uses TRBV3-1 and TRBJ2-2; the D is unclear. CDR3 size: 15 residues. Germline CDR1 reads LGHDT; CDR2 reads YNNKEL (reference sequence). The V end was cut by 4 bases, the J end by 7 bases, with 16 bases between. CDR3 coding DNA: TGTGCCAGCAGCCGTGCGAAAACTGTGGGCGGGGAGCTGTTTTTT. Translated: CASSRAKTVGGELFF.

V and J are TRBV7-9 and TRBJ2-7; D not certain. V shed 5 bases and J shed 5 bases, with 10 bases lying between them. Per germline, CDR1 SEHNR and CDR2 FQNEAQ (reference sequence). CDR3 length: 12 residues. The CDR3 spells CASSHGPNEQYF. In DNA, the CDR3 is TGTGCCAGCAGCCACGGGCCTAACGAGCAGTACTTC.

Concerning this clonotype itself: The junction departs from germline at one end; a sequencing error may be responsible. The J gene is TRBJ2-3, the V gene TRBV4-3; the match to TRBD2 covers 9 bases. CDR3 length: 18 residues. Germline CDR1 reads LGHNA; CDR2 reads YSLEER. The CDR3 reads CASSQGGARGGGTDTQYF. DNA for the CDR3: TGCGCCAGTAGCCAAGGAGGAGCGCGCGGGGGGGGCACAGATACGCAGTATTTT.

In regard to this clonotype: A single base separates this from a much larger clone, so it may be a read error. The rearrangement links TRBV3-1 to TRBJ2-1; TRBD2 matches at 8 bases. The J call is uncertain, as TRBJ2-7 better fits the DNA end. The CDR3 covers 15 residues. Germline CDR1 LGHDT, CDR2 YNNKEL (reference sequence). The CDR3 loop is CASSRRGLVSHEQYF. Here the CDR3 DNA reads TGTGCCAGCAGCCGCCGGGGACTAGTTAGCCACGAGCAGTACTTC.

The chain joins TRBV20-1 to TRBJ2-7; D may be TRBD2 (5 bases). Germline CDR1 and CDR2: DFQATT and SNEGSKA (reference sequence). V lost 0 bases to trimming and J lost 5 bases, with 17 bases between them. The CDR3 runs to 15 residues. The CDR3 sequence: CSARERGRRGNEQYF. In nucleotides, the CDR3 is TGCAGTGCTAGAGAGCGAGGGCGCCGGGGAAACGAGCAGTACTTC.

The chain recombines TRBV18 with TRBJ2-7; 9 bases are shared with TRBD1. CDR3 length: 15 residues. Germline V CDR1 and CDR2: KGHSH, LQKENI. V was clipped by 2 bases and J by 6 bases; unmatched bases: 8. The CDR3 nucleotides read TGTGCCAGCTCACCAGTGGGACAGGGTTCTGGCGAGCAGTACTTC. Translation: CASSPVGQGSGEQYF.

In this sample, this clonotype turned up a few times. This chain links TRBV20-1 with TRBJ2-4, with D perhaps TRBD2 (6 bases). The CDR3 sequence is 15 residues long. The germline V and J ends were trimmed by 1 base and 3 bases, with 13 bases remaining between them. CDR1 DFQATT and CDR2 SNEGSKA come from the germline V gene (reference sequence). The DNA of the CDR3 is TGCAGTGCTAGAGCTCCCGGGGGAGGCAAAAACATTCAGTACTTC. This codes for CSARAPGGGKNIQYF.